The TCR beta chain described here comes from a study of graft-versus-host responses after intestinal transplantation. Study overall: Multivisceral, liver-intestinal, or isolated intestinal grafts went to recipients.

A note on this clone: Its antigen remains unknown.

The study's findings and limits: Allograft graft-versus-host to host-versus-graft clonal ratios ran high in patients with graft-donor T cell macrochimerism. Declining HvG levels early post-transplant were linked to peak circulating GvH clone levels. Recipient bone marrow held GvH clones, some seen earlier in ileum or blood.

Measured with immunoSEQ multiplex PCR; TCRdb has only the in-frame clones, and not every one. Of about 99,000 clones in the sample, around 90% were seen once. V was clipped by 4 bases and J by 8 bases; unmatched bases: 11. CDR1 is MNHEY, CDR2 SMNVEV, per germline (reference sequence). This CDR3 is 16 amino acids long. Sequences were derived from unstimulated CD8+ T cells sorted from spleen or lymph node cells, sampled before transplant. This rearrangement joins TRBV27 to TRBJ2-2, with TRBD2 identical over 9 bases. This receptor was obtained from a human donor who was the organ donor for an intestinal transplant. Here the CDR3 reads CASSSIGGRGMGELFF. The DNA of the CDR3 is TGTGCCAGCAGTTCTATCGGCGGGAGGGGCATGGGGGAGCTGTTTTTT.